A single sample is the source of the 29 T cell receptor beta chains below, sequenced in a study of cytomegalovirus exposure and HLA in healthy donors. PCR employed 60 Vbeta and 13 Jbeta primers. Here immunoSEQ multiplex PCR was the method, and the copy in TCRdb shows in-frame clones only, minus some. The data show roughly 120,000 clones, with around 74% seen just once and approximately 7% held by the top ten. The sample consisted of PBMCs. The receptors originated from a man between 35 and 55 years old in good health and CMV-seropositive.

This chain joins TRBV11-2 and TRBJ2-3, with D unresolved. There are 16 residues in the CDR3. Between the trimmed V and J ends, which lost 5 bases and 0 bases, there was a span of 15 bases. Germline-derived CDR1 and CDR2 are SGHAT and FQNNGV. The CDR3 nucleotides read TGTGCCAGCAGCCTTAGACAACTTTCTAGCACAGATACGCAGTATTTT. It specifies CASSLRQLSSTDTQYF. The variable domain in full, with the rest retrieved from reference TRBV11-2 and TRBJ2-3, is EAGVAQSPRYKIIEKRQSVAFWCNPISGHATLYWYQQILGQGPKLLIQFQNNGVVDDSQLPKDRFSAERLKGVDSTLKIQPAKLEDSAVYLCASSLRQLSSTDTQYFGPGTRLTVL.

This chain connects TRBV19 to TRBJ2-5; D is perhaps TRBD2 (5 bases). V lost 5 bases to trimming and J lost 4 bases, with 11 bases between them. The germline CDR1 and CDR2 sequences are LNHDA and SQIVND (reference sequence). The CDR3 consists of 13 residues. In DNA form, the CDR3 reads TGTGCCAGTAGTTTTTACGGAGGAGAGACCCAGTACTTC. It specifies CASSFYGGETQYF. Full variable domain (missing parts from reference TRBV19 and TRBJ2-5): DGGITQSPKYLFRKEGQNVTLSCEQNLNHDAMYWYRQDPGQGLRLIYYSQIVNDFQKGDIAEGYSVSREKKESFPLTVTSAQKNPTAFYLCASSFYGGETQYFGPGTRLLVL.

This chain uses TRBV5-1 with TRBJ2-3; the D is unclear. Germline CDR1 is SGHRS and CDR2 is YFSETQ. This CDR3 has 16 residues. The V end was cut by 0 bases, the J end by 0 bases, with 11 bases between. CDR3 in DNA: TGCGCCAGCAGCTTGGCAATCAGAAGAAGCACAGATACGCAGTATTTT. Protein product: CASSLAIRRSTDTQYF.

J is TRBJ2-5 and V is TRBV5-1; D unclear. The CDR3 covers 14 residues. From germline, CDR1 is SGHRS and CDR2 YFSETQ. Trimming took off 2 bases at V and 1 base at J, with 9 bases between the two ends. The CDR3: CASSLQTVQETQYF. The CDR3 DNA is TGCGCCAGCAGCTTACAGACGGTCCAAGAGACCCAGTACTTC. Full variable domain (remainder filled in from reference TRBV5-1 and TRBJ2-5): KAGVTQTPRYLIKTRGQQVTLSCSPISGHRSVSWYQQTPGQGLQFLFEYFSETQRNKGNFPGRFSGRQFSNSRSEMNVSTLELGDSALYLCASSLQTVQETQYFGPGTRLLVL.

The V gene is TRBV29-1, the J gene TRBJ1-1; tentatively, D is TRBD1 (5 bases). Germline V lookup: CDR1 SQVTM, CDR2 ANQGSEA. The CDR3 is made up of 13 amino acids. Trimming shortened V by 3 bases and J by 1 base, and 9 bases separated the two germline ends. CDR3 in amino acids: CSVDGGGNTEAFF. CDR3 coding DNA: TGCAGCGTTGACGGGGGAGGGAACACTGAAGCTTTCTTT.

V gene TRBV7-8 combines with J gene TRBJ1-3, with D hard to call. Trimming took 2 bases from V and 0 from J, leaving 17 bases between them. CDR3 length: 18 residues. Germline CDR1 SGHVS, CDR2 FQNEAQ. This CDR3 is CASSLRGGQLVSGNTIYF. CDR3 in DNA: TGTGCCAGCAGCTTAAGAGGCGGGCAGCTCGTCTCTGGAAACACCATATATTTT. The whole variable domain, filled in from reference TRBV7-8 and TRBJ1-3, reads GAGVSQSPRYKVAKRGQDVALRCDPISGHVSLFWYQQALGQGPEFLTYFQNEAQLDKSGLPSDRFFAERPEGSVSTLKIQRTQQEDSAVYLCASSLRGGQLVSGNTIYFGEGSWLTVV.

The chain links TRBV28 to TRBJ1-1, with D hard to call. Trimming removed 7 bases at V and 4 bases at J, with 28 bases between. Germline V gives CDR1 MDHEN, CDR2 SYDVKM. This CDR3 has 18 residues. CDR3 coding DNA: TGTGCCAGCACCAATTCGAGGGTGTGGCAAGGGTACGGCACTGAAGCTTTCTTT. Translating it yields CASTNSRVWQGYGTEAFF.

This sequence joins TRBV5-1 and TRBJ2-1; TRBD2 is a possible D gene (5 bases). Trimming took off 1 base at V and 0 bases at J, with 11 bases between the two ends. The CDR3 runs to 16 residues. Looked up from germline, CDR1 is SGHRS and CDR2 is YFSETQ. The CDR3 bases are TGCGCCAGCAGCTTGAAGTTAGGGAGCTCCTACAATGAGCAGTTCTTC. It codes for CASSLKLGSSYNEQFF.

The J gene is TRBJ2-1, the V gene TRBV11-3, with D perhaps TRBD2 (5 bases). V was cut by 5 bases and J by 4 bases, with 12 bases left in between. This CDR3 comprises 14 residues. Germline-derived CDR1 and CDR2 are SGHNT and YENEEA. The CDR3 reads CASSRREAYNEQFF. CDR3 in DNA: TGTGCCAGCAGCCGCCGGGAAGCATACAATGAGCAGTTCTTC.

The J gene is TRBJ1-2, the V gene TRBV19; D possibly corresponds to TRBD1 (6 bases). The CDR3 totals 13 residues. In germline, CDR1 is LNHDA, CDR2 SQIVND (reference sequence). Trimming shortened V by 6 bases and J by 4 bases, and 12 bases separated the two germline ends. The CDR3 spells CASSLDRLYGYTF. The DNA for the CDR3 is TGTGCCAGTAGCCTCGACAGGCTCTATGGCTACACCTTC.

The chain couples TRBV7-6 to TRBJ2-3, with 11 bases lining up with TRBD2. The germline CDR1 and CDR2 sequences are SGHVS and FNYEAQ. This CDR3 region has 19 residues. J lost 5 bases, V lost 5 bases, and 18 bases had no gene match. As DNA, the CDR3 is TGTGCCAGCAGCCCACTGTTAGGGAGGACTAGCGGGCTCCAAGATACGCAGTATTTT. Encoded protein: CASSPLLGRTSGLQDTQYF.

V is TRBV5-1 and J is TRBJ1-1; tentative D call: TRBD1 (6 bases). The V and J ends lost 3 bases and 4 bases respectively, with 16 bases between them. The germline CDR1 and CDR2 sequences are SGHRS and YFSETQ. The CDR3 is 15 amino acids. CDR3 in amino acids: CASSWDTHGGTEAFF. In DNA form, the CDR3 reads TGCGCCAGCAGCTGGGACACGCACGGCGGCACTGAAGCTTTCTTT. The entire variable domain, with the rest obtained from reference TRBV5-1 and TRBJ1-1, is as follows: KAGVTQTPRYLIKTRGQQVTLSCSPISGHRSVSWYQQTPGQGLQFLFEYFSETQRNKGNFPGRFSGRQFSNSRSEMNVSTLELGDSALYLCASSWDTHGGTEAFFGQGTRLTVV.

The genes are TRBV11-2 and TRBJ2-5, with TRBD2 matching 10 bases. Germline V gene sequence: CDR1 SGHAT, CDR2 FQNNGV. V trimming: 6 bases; J trimming: 5 bases; junction bases outside the gene matches: 9. CDR3 length: 15 amino acids. The CDR3 region is CASRDRSGRVETQYF. The CDR3 bases are TGTGCCAGCAGGGACCGAAGCGGGAGGGTGGAGACCCAGTACTTC.

The rearrangement links TRBV7-6 to TRBJ2-1; 7 bases align to TRBD2. The CDR3 is 12 residues long. Per the germline V gene, CDR1 is SGHVS and CDR2 is FNYEAQ. V shed 6 bases, J shed 9 bases, and the junction held 5 bases outside the gene matches. The CDR3 sequence is CASRTPGGEQFF. CDR3 sequence (DNA): TGTGCCAGCAGAACGCCGGGGGGTGAGCAGTTCTTC.

The chain joins TRBV19 to TRBJ1-5; 8 bases match TRBD1. Germline loops: CDR1 LNHDA, CDR2 SQIVND (reference sequence). Trimming at V came to 7 bases and at J to 3 bases, leaving 5 bases not matched to a gene. The CDR3 sequence is 14 residues long. The CDR3 reads CASNDRGYNQPQHF. The CDR3 nucleotides are TGTGCCAGTAATGACAGGGGCTACAATCAGCCCCAGCATTTT.

V usage is TRBV30 and J usage is TRBJ2-7; tentative D call: TRBD1 (6 bases). The germline V and J ends were trimmed by 5 bases and 2 bases, with 10 bases remaining between them. The CDR3 totals 12 residues. Germline CDR1 is GTSNPN and CDR2 is SVGIG (reference sequence). CDR3 sequence: CAWEGTTYEQYF. The CDR3 DNA is TGTGCCTGGGAGGGGACAACCTACGAGCAGTACTTC. Full variable domain (outside the CDR3, taken from reference TRBV30 and TRBJ2-7): SQTIHQWPATLVQPVGSPLSLECTVEGTSNPNLYWYRQAAGRGLQLLFYSVGIGQISSEVPQNLSASRPQDRQFILSSKKLLLSDSGFYLCAWEGTTYEQYFGPGTRLTVT.

The V and J genes are TRBV29-1 and TRBJ2-1; tentatively, D is TRBD1 (5 bases). CDR1 and CDR2 (germline): SQVTM, ANQGSEA. Trimming pared 6 bases from V and 9 bases from J, leaving 12 bases between. The CDR3 has 11 residues. CDR3 sequence reads: CSVQRGSEQFF. The CDR3 DNA reads TGCAGCGTCCAAAGGGGCTCTGAGCAGTTCTTC.

The chain uses TRBV7-2 and TRBJ2-3; D not certain. This CDR3 has 14 residues. The germline V and J ends were trimmed by 5 bases and 1 base, with 10 bases remaining between them. The germline V gene encodes CDR1 SGHTA and CDR2 FQGNSA. This CDR3 is CASSPSFGTDTQYF. The CDR3 DNA is TGTGCCAGCAGCCCCAGTTTTGGCACAGATACGCAGTATTTT.

V and J are TRBV2 and TRBJ2-1; tentatively, D is TRBD2 (6 bases). Per germline, CDR1 SNHLY and CDR2 FYNNEI. Trimming cost V 3 bases and J 5 bases, with 14 bases left between them. The CDR3 consists of 15 residues. The CDR3 here is CASSDRGVYHNEQFF. The CDR3 bases are TGTGCCAGCAGTGATCGCGGGGTATACCACAATGAGCAGTTCTTC.

By share, this clone counts as medium-sized. The rearrangement joins TRBV28 to TRBJ2-7, with 11 positions matching TRBD2. Germline V lookup: CDR1 MDHEN, CDR2 SYDVKM. The CDR3 covers 14 residues. J gave up 5 bases and V 4 bases, and 4 bases lay outside the gene matches. The CDR3 is CASSSTSGSHEQYF. CDR3 nucleotides: TGTGCCAGCAGTTCCACTAGCGGGAGCCACGAGCAGTACTTC.

This CDR3 is CSVVGPINTGELFF. The CDR3 DNA is TGCAGCGTTGTGGGGCCGATCAACACCGGGGAGCTGTTTTTT. V gene TRBV29-1 combines with J gene TRBJ2-2, with TRBD1 as a possible D gene (5 bases). CDR1 is SQVTM, CDR2 ANQGSEA, per germline. V was cut by 4 bases and J by 2 bases, with 11 bases left in between. CDR3 size: 14 residues.

V gene TRBV6-1 combines with J gene TRBJ1-2; unclear D gene. V was pared by 7 bases and J by 0 bases, with 12 bases between. CDR1 is MNHNS and CDR2 is SASEGT in the germline V gene. This CDR3 is 14 amino acids long. The CDR3 DNA is TGTGCCAGCACTACCGGGTCTACTAACTATGGCTACACCTTC. Residues: CASTTGSTNYGYTF.

CDR3: CASTSSVSDGYTF. Written as DNA, the CDR3 is TGTGCCAGCACCTCATCGGTGAGTGATGGCTACACCTTC. V and J are TRBV6-5 and TRBJ1-2, with no clear D. CDR1 and CDR2 from the germline V gene are MNHEY and SVGAGI. V lost 7 bases and J lost 6, with 15 bases in between. This CDR3 is 13 amino acids long.

This clone was counted between two and nine times. The chain joins TRBV27 to TRBJ1-1; the D gene is possibly TRBD1 (5 bases). The CDR3 totals 17 residues. The germline CDR1 and CDR2 sequences are MNHEY and SMNVEV (reference sequence). Trimming removed 5 bases from V and 4 bases from J, with 23 bases in between. CDR3 in amino acids: CASSPIAFERRGTEAFF. DNA of the CDR3: TGTGCCAGCAGTCCTATTGCATTCGAGAGAAGGGGCACTGAAGCTTTCTTT.

The rearrangement links TRBV19 to TRBJ1-6; 9 bases are a match to TRBD1. J lost 9 bases, V lost 5 bases, and 11 bases had no gene match. The CDR3 contains 16 residues. The germline V gene has CDR1 LNHDA and CDR2 SQIVND (reference sequence). CDR3 amino acids: CASSQTGGVMSSPLHF. As DNA, the CDR3 is TGTGCCAGTAGTCAGACAGGGGGGGTGATGAGTTCACCCCTCCACTTT. Full variable domain (remainder filled in from reference TRBV19 and TRBJ1-6): DGGITQSPKYLFRKEGQNVTLSCEQNLNHDAMYWYRQDPGQGLRLIYYSQIVNDFQKGDIAEGYSVSREKKESFPLTVTSAQKNPTAFYLCASSQTGGVMSSPLHFGNGTRLTVT.

The chain uses TRBV7-9 and TRBJ2-7, with a weak D call TRBD1 (5 bases). Germline lookup yields CDR1 SEHNR and CDR2 FQNEAQ (reference sequence). CDR3 length: 16 residues. The V gene lost 1 base and the J gene lost 2 bases, with 15 bases spanning the gap. CDR3 protein: CASSLGGKQGAYEQYF. The CDR3 region has the DNA TGTGCCAGCAGCTTAGGGGGCAAACAAGGGGCCTACGAGCAGTACTTC.

The V and J genes are TRBV29-1 and TRBJ2-7; D may be TRBD2 (6 bases). Looked up from germline, CDR1 is SQVTM and CDR2 is ANQGSEA. V lost 4 bases, J lost 1 base, and 14 bases lay in between. The CDR3 is 14 amino acids. The CDR3, as DNA: TGCAGCGTTGGGTTTGCGGGACGTTCCTACGAGCAGTACTTC. Its translation: CSVGFAGRSYEQYF.

The CDR3 region is CASSFQGGRGGYTF. The DNA of the CDR3 is TGTGCCAGCAGTTTCCAGGGGGGAAGAGGCGGCTACACCTTC. V is TRBV28 and J is TRBJ1-2; TRBD1 agrees at 7 bases. Germline assignment: CDR1 MDHEN and CDR2 SYDVKM. This CDR3 comprises 14 residues. The trim removed 3 bases at V and 8 bases at J, leaving 9 bases unmatched.

V is TRBV19 and J is TRBJ2-1, with D maybe TRBD1 (6 bases). V was pared by 7 bases and J by 5 bases, with 12 bases between. The germline gives CDR1 LNHDA, CDR2 SQIVND (reference sequence). This CDR3 has 13 residues. The CDR3: CASKEHRDNEQFF. CDR3 DNA: TGTGCCAGTAAGGAGCACAGGGACAATGAGCAGTTCTTC.